This TCR beta chain was documented in a study of T-cell reconstitution after alpha-beta-depleted transplantation in children. Regarding the study as a whole: Some patients' high day-60 TCRbeta diversity was traced to surviving recipient T cells and thymic progenitors. At one year after transplant, newly produced T cells mostly accounted for T-cell counts and diversity.

The CDR3 spans 14 residues. With 0 bases removed from V and 5 bases from J, the gap between germline ends came to 11 bases. CDR1 and CDR2 (germline): SGHRS, YFSETQ. Unique molecular identifiers were built into the TCRbeta library. TCRdb reprocessed the PCR reads with MiXCR, giving one entry per CDR3 protein. The repertoire holds 250,000 to 300,000 distinct CDR3 sequences, with around 7.1% as singletons. The sample holds many counts of this clonotype. Its matching antigen is unknown. The TCR originated in a female patient aged 2-9 years who had a stem cell transplant for Fanconi anemia, so the T cells may come from the graft donor. The material was peripheral blood, obtained 360 days after TCRalphabeta/CD19-depleted stem cell transplant. V gene TRBV5-1 combines with J gene TRBJ1-1, with D unresolved. This CDR3 is CASSLDPVGTEAFF. DNA for the CDR3: TGCGCCAGCAGCTTGGACCCGGTGGGGACTGAAGCTTTCTTT.